This T cell receptor (beta chain) was recorded in a study of blood T cell repertoires in COVID-19. Across the study: The origin of the acute and convalescent COVID-19 samples was the United States, Italy and Spain. T cells, B-cell-depleted T cells, or PBMCs supplied cDNA or gDNA.

The data were produced by immunoSEQ multiplex PCR, yet TCRdb's version contains in-frame clones alone and is incomplete. Seen here are under 150,000 clones, approximately 82% observed once, and the top ten hold about 5.4%. The source material was peripheral blood. The clonotype was recovered from an elderly man with active or convalescent COVID-19.

CDR3 protein: CASSLGTGGNYGYTF. The CDR3 coding sequence is TGCGCCAGCAGCTTGGGGACAGGTGGCAACTATGGCTACACCTTC. The rearrangement uses TRBV5-1 and TRBJ1-2; 7 bases map to TRBD1. CDR3 size: 15 residues. Germline CDR1 SGHRS, CDR2 YFSETQ. With 0 bases clipped from V and 2 bases from J, the junction kept 4 bases outside the gene matches.